This T cell receptor beta chain was captured by sequencing in a study of monozygotic twins with inflammatory bowel disease. The CDR3 runs to 17 residues. Germline V lookup: CDR1 KGHSH, CDR2 LQKENI. General study points: Versus healthy twins, IBD patients showed fewer clonotypes shared with others, especially with disease activity.

The team made cDNA by running eight separate reactions for each sample. TCRdb reprocessed the 5' RACE reads and reports one entry per CDR3 protein, with no DNA. The sample data list some 450,000 distinct CDR3 sequences. Comment on this clonotype: Its antigen is not known.

Material for sequencing was blood. This chain links TRBV18 with TRBJ2-1; no DNA is available, so the TRBD1 call from TCRdb remains unchecked. This TCR was sampled from a human donor with ulcerative colitis or Crohn's disease, or a healthy co-twin of an affected twin (not recorded which). CDR3 residues: CASSPPKTGATYNEQFF.